This TCR beta chain was identified during a study of neurological immune-mediated disorders. Time point defined: longitudinal time-point 2. Whole-study findings and limits: Expansion of TCR clones was greatest in HTLV-1-associated myelopathy and smallest in multiple sclerosis, where it fell below that of healthy controls.

Trimming cost V 5 bases and J 0 bases, with 13 bases left between them. Germline assignment: CDR1 SGHKS and CDR2 YYEKEE (reference sequence). CDR3 length equals 15 residues. MiXCR, applied by TCRdb to the 5' RACE reads, yields one record per CDR3 protein. The data hold approximately 85,000 distinct CDR3 sequences, with under 15% observed a single time. This clonotype appeared many times. Its target is unknown. This TCR was sampled from a female donor with HTLV-1-associated myelopathy (HAM/TSP). The sequenced sample was PBMCs. The gene calls are TRBV5-5 and TRBJ2-3, with a tentative D call TRBD1 (6 bases). The CDR3 nucleotides are TGTGCCAGCAGGACGACAGGAACTAGCACAGATACGCAGTATTTT. The encoded protein is CASRTTGTSTDTQYF.